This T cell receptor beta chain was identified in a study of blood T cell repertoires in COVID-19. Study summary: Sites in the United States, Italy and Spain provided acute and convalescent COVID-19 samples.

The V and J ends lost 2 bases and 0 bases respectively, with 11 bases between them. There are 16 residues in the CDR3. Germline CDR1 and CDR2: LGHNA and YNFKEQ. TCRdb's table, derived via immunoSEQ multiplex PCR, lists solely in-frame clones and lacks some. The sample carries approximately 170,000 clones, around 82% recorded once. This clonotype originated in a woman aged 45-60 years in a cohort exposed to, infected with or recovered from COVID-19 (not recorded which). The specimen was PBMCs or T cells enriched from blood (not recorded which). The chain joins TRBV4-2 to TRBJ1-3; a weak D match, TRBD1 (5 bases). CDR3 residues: CASSQRGRVSGNTIYF. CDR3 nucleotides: TGTGCCAGCAGCCAAAGGGGCAGGGTCTCTGGAAACACCATATATTTT.